One TCR beta chain is described in this entry. Its antigen remains unknown. This sample was taken from a study of OX40 agonist ivuxolimab in advanced cancers. Peripheral blood came from all dose cohorts at three timepoints. The CDR3 is 15 residues long. Germline CDR1 and CDR2: SGDLS and YYNGEE. Libraries were prepared by immunoSEQ multiplex PCR; TCRdb keeps only in-frame clonotypes and omits some of them. This table has about 70,000 clones, almost 90% appearing once. General study points: Blood T cells, both CD4+ and CD8+, expanded clonally by week 6 at 0.1 to 3.0 mg/kg.

The chain is built from TRBV9 and TRBJ2-5; 10 nucleotides match TRBD1. Judging by the DNA end, TRBJ2-7 fits better; the J call may be wrong. The sample here was CD4+ or CD8+ T cells sorted from blood, taken in a trial of the OX40 agonist ivuxolimab. The sequence came from an adult with an advanced solid tumor such as melanoma, head and neck, liver or kidney cancer. The CDR3 loop reads CASSVGTGGSYEQYF. Here the CDR3 DNA reads TGTGCCAGCAGCGTAGGGACAGGGGGCTCCTACGAGCAGTACTTC.